This entry is about one TCR beta chain. The antigen is undetermined. The V gene's germline CDR1 is GTSNPN and CDR2 SVGIG (reference sequence). The CDR3 is made up of 13 amino acids. Unmatched junction bases numbered 11, after V lost 0 bases and J lost 15 bases. The study reverse transcribed the entire isolated RNA, so it sequenced expressed TCRB transcripts. This table comes from immunoSEQ multiplex PCR, and its TCRdb copy is limited to in-frame clones, with some not included. The sample shows about 620,000 clones, around a sixth of them seen only once. This specimen belongs to a study of beta chain features in type 1 diabetes. Study conclusions and caveats: Moderate yet significant TCRB CDR3 shortening was seen in Type 1 diabetes patients in all four CD4+ subsets.

CD45RO/CCR7/CD25/CD127/CD95/CD27 separated CD4+ naive, central memory, regulatory and stem cell-like memory cells by sorting. The V call is TRBV30, the J call TRBJ1-5; the match to TRBD1 covers 7 bases. The clonotype was recovered from a man younger than 35 in good health. Sequencing was done on a sample of naive CD4+ T cells from blood. CDR3 loop: CAWSVGQVGPWHF. For the CDR3, the DNA is TGTGCCTGGAGTGTTGGACAGGTAGGGCCATGGCATTTT.